The present entry profiles one T cell receptor beta chain with its context. Its antigen remains unidentified. No much larger clone exists at a distance of one base, and base qualities are not known. The library was built by means of the immunoSEQ multiplex PCR assay. Following the manufacturer's protocol, the hsTCRB Kit was used to amplify rearranged TCR beta chain sequences. Sequencing of TCRB libraries was carried out on an Illumina MiSeq. In the paper's pipeline: The kit vendor's proprietary platform handled demultiplexing, trimming and gene mapping. Not all clones reach the TCRdb copy of this immuneACCESS table, which keeps in-frame sequences only. Checked studies attribute under half of the gap to unresolved V genes and leave the rest unexplained. V, J and clone size derive from that table, while D and trimming were established from the DNA sequence. The sample includes roughly 120,000 clones, with 90% observed a single time. In total, the top ten clones hold 0.61% of the sample.

The time point label, as the study defines it: week 11, during vaccination. A 20-mer mutant IDH1 peptide at 300 micrograms in Montanide made up each vaccine dose, which was injected subcutaneously together with topical imiquimod. Donors had newly diagnosed WHO grade 3 or 4 IDH1-mutant astrocytomas with loss of nuclear ATRX. The samples were drawn from NOA16, a multicentre, single-arm, open-label phase I trial in Germany that tested a mutant IDH1 peptide vaccine in humans for the first time. The DNeasy Blood and Tissue Kit was used to extract genomic DNA from EDTA blood for TCRB sequencing. This entry comes from a study of a mutant IDH1 vaccine in newly diagnosed glioma (dated by TCRdb to the early 2020s). Notes on the research overall: Patients received eight vaccinations in weeks 1, 3, 5, 7, 11, 15, 19 and 23, corresponding to visits V03 through V10. Before enrollment, most patients had been given radiochemotherapy with temozolomide as standard therapy, while the rest had received either radiotherapy alone or temozolomide alone. Of the 25 to 40 treated patients, roughly 60% were male and approximately 40% were female, and the mean age was roughly 40 years. Six visits were used for peripheral blood collection: V03 (baseline), V05, V07, V10, V12 and V13. Vaccination started 4-6 weeks after radiotherapy alone, or was given together with temozolomide cycles in the groups whose treatment included chemotherapy. For exploratory analyses, around 26 treated patients had longitudinal TCRB deep sequencing done wherever samples were available.

The investigation overall reported the following: The authors noted that analyses of patient blood samples could not be reproduced because of sample limitations. Across multiple MHC alleles, vaccine-induced immune responses were seen in approximately 93% of patients. Pseudoprogression appeared unrelated to alterations in the top peripheral T cell clonotypes detected by TCRB sequencing. PBMC samples for TCRB deep sequencing were selected based on availability.

The CDR1 and CDR2 encoded by the germline V gene (reference sequence) are MNHEY and SMNVEV. The CDR3 sequence holds 16 residues, the cysteine and phenylalanine included. Only the CDR3 portion is preserved as DNA: 48 bases, with reading frame beginning at the first base. V loses 2 bases of germline sequence and J loses 4 bases, and the interval between the two ends is 17 bases. The specimen was PBMCs, collected from a glioma patient whose treatment included an IDH1 peptide vaccine. This sequence uses TRBV27 and TRBJ1-2, with no confident D gene call. The clonotype was recovered from a woman in her forties or fifties with glioma. The CDR3 region reads CASSLTPSYVSYGYTF. The DNA sequence is TGTGCCAGCAGTTTAACCCCCAGTTATGTGTCCTATGGCTACACCTTC.